Listed here is a single TCR beta chain. Doses given second, at about 4 or about 12 weeks, were pooled. This sample was included in a study of T cell responses to AZD1222 COVID-19 vaccine. Clones were read by immunoSEQ multiplex PCR, and TCRdb kept only the in-frame ones, dropping some. Of some 180,000 clones in the sample, approximately 91% were seen once. This CDR3 is 16 amino acids long. Unmatched junction bases numbered 8, after V lost 3 bases and J lost 0 bases. CDR1 KGHSH and CDR2 LQKENI come from the germline V gene. Sequences were derived from peripheral blood, sampled 28 days after the second AZD1222 dose. The TCR was taken from an adult who received the AZD1222 COVID-19 vaccine. The chain has TRBV18 and TRBJ2-7; TRBD2 matches at 7 bases. The CDR3 nucleotides read TGTGCCAGCTCACCCCCCCTAGCGGCTAGCTCCTACGAGCAGTACTTC. Amino acid sequence: CASSPPLAASSYEQYF.